This T cell receptor beta chain comes out of a study of T cell responses to AZD1222 COVID-19 vaccine. Study context: Pooling was applied to second doses at about 4 or about 12 weeks. Study-level results: Clonal diversity was possibly underestimated; the donors were predominantly white British and more often female. At baseline, seropositivity was found in only a handful of AZD1222 recipients.

The junction had 2 bases not matched to a gene; V was cut back by 3 bases and J by 3 bases. The CDR3 runs to 14 residues. Germline lookup yields CDR1 LGHDT and CDR2 YNNKEL (reference sequence). Repertoires were generated with immunoSEQ multiplex PCR, while TCRdb's copy carries only in-frame clones and drops some. The sample has 110,000 to 150,000 clones; around nine tenths are singletons. In regard to this clone: Its antigen is as yet unknown.

The rearrangement joins TRBV3-1 (or the pseudogene TRBV3-2) to TRBJ1-2; 9 bases map to TRBD1. The sample was peripheral blood, taken on day 0 of AZD1222 vaccination. This clonotype originated in an adult in good health. This CDR3 is CASSQRQGDYGYTF. The CDR3 DNA is TGTGCCAGCAGCCAGCGACAGGGGGACTATGGCTACACCTTC.